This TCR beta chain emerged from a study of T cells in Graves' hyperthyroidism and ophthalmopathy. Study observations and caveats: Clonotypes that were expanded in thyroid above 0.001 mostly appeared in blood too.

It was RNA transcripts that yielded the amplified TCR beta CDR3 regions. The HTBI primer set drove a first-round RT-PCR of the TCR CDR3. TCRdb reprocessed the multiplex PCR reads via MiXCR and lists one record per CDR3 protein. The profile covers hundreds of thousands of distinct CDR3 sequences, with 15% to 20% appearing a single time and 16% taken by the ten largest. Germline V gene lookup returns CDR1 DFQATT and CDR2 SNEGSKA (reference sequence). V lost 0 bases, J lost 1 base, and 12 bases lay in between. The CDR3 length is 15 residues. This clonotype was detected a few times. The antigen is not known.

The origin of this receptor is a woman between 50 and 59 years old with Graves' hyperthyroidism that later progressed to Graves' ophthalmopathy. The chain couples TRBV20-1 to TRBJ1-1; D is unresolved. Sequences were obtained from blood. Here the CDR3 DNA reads TGCAGTGCTAGAGATTTCAGGTCCGGGAACACTGAAGCTTTCTTT. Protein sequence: CSARDFRSGNTEAFF.